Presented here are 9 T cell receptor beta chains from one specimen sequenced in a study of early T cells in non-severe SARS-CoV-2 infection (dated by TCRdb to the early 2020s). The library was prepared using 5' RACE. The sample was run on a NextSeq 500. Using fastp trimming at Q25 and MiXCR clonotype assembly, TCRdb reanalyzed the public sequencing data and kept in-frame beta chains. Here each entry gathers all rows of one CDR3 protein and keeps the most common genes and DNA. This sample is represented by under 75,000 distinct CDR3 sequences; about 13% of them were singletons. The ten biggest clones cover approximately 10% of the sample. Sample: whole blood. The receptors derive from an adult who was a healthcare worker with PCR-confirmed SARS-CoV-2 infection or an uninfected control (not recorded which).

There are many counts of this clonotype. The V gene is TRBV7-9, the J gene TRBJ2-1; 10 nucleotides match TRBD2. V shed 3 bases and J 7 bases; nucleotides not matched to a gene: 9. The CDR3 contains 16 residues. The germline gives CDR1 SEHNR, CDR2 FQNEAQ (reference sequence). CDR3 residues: CASSFVPGLASNEQFF. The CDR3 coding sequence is TGTGCCAGCAGCTTCGTCCCGGGACTAGCGTCGAATGAGCAGTTCTTC.

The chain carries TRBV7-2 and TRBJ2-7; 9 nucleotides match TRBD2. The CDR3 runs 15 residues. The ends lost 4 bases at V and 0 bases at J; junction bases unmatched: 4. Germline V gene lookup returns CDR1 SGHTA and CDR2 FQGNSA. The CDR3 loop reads CASSSSSGISYEQYF. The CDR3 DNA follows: TGTGCCAGCAGCTCATCTAGCGGGATCTCCTACGAGCAGTACTTC.

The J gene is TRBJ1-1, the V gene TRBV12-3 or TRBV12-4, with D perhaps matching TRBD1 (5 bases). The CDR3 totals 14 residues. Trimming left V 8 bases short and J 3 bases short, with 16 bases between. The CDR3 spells CASGPRVSYTEAFF. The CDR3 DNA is TGTGCCAGCGGCCCCAGGGTTTCCTACACTGAAGCTTTCTTT.

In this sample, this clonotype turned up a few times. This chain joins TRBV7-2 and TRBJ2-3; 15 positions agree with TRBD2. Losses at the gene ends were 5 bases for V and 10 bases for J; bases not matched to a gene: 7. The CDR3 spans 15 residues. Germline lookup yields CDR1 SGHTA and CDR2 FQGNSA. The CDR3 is CASSPGLAGGMPQYF. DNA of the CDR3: TGTGCCAGCAGCCCTGGACTAGCGGGAGGGATGCCGCAGTATTTT.

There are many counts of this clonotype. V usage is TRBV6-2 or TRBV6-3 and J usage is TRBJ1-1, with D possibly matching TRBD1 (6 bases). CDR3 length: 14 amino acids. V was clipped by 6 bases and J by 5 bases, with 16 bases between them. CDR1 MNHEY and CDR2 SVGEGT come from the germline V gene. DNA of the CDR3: TGTGCCAGCAGAGAAGGCGGGGGGCTGACTGAAGCTTTCTTT. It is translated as CASREGGGLTEAFF.

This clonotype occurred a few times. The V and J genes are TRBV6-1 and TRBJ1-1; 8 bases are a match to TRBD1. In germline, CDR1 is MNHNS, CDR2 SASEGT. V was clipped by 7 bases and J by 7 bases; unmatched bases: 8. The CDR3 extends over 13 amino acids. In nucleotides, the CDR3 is TGTGCCAGCAATGAGCAGGGGGCGTTTGAAGCTTTCTTT. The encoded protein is CASNEQGAFEAFF.

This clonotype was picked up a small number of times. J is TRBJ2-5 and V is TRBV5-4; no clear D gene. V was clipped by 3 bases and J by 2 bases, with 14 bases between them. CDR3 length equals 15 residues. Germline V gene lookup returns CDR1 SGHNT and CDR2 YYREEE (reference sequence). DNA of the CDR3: TGTGCCAGCAGCTCGCCCCAAATGGTACAAGAGACCCAGTACTTC. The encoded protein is CASSSPQMVQETQYF.

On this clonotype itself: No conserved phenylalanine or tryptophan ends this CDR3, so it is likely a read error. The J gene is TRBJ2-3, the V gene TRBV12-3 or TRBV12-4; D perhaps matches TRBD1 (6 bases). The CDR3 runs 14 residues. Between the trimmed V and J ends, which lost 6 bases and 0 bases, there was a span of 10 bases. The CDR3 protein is CASSDRWSTDTQYL. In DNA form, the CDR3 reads TGTGCCAGCAGCGACAGGTGGAGCACAGATACGCAGTATCTT.

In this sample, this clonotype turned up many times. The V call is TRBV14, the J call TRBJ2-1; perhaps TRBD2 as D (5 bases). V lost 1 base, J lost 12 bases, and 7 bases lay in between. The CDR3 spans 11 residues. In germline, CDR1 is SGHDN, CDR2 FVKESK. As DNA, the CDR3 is TGTGCCAGCAGCCAAGGAGGGAGGCAGTTCTTC. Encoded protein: CASSQGGRQFF.